Sequencing of this T cell receptor (beta chain) was carried out in a study of blood T cell repertoires in COVID-19. The authors' processing: Using reference gene primer amplification, nucleated cell counts were estimated. Profiling relied on immunoSEQ multiplex PCR, and the TCRdb table lists in-frame clones only, not all of them. That table gives V, J and clone size, and the DNA gave D and trimming. The repertoire holds around 330,000 clones, with around nine tenths as singletons. This CDR3 region has 17 residues. Trimming pared 3 bases from V and 4 bases from J, leaving 19 bases between. Germline V gene lookup returns CDR1 LGHNA and CDR2 YNFKEQ.

Sequenced material: PBMCs or T cells enriched from blood (not recorded which). This receptor was identified in a woman aged 40 to 50 who had recovered from COVID-19. The chain combines TRBV4-2 with TRBJ1-5; D not certain. Here the CDR3 DNA reads TGTGCCAGCAGCCACTTAAAGGGCGGGAGTGGAAATCAGCCCCAGCATTTT. Its translation: CASSHLKGGSGNQPQHF.